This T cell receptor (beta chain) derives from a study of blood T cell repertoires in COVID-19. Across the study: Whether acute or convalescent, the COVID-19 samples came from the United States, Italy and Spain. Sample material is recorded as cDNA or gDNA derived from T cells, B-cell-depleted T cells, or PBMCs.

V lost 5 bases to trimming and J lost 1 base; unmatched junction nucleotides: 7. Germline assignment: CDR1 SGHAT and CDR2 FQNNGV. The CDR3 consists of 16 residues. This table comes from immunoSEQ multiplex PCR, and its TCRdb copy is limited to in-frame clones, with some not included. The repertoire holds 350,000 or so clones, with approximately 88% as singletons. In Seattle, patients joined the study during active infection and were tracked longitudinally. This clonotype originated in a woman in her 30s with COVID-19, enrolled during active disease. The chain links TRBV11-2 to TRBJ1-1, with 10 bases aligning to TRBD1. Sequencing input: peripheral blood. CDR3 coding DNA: TGTGCCAGCAGCCTCCGGACAGGGGGGGGGAACACTGAAGCTTTCTTT. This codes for CASSLRTGGGNTEAFF.